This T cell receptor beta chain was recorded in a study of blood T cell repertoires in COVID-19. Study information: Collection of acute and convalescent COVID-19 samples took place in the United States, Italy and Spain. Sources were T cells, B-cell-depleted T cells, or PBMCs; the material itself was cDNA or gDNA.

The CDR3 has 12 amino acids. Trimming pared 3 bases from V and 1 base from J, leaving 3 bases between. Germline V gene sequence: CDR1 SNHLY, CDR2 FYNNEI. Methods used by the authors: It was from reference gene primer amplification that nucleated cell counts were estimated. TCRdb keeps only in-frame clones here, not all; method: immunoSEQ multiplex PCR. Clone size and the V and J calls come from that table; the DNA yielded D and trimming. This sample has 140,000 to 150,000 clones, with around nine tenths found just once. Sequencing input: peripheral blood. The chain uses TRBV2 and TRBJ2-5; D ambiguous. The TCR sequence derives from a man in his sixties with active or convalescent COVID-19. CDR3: CASSDSQETQYF. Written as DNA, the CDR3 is TGTGCCAGCAGTGACTCCCAAGAGACCCAGTACTTC. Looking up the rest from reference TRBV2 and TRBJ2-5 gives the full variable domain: EPEVTQTPSHQVTQMGQEVILRCVPISNHLYFYWYRQILGQKVEFLVSFYNNEISEKSEIFDDQFSVERPDGSNFTLKIRSTKLEDSAMYFCASSDSQETQYFGPGTRLLVL.